The present TCR beta chain was sequenced within a study of blood T cell repertoires in COVID-19. Turning to the study itself: Samples of COVID-19 (acute and convalescent) were obtained from the United States, Italy and Spain. From T cells, B-cell-depleted T cells, or PBMCs came the material, which was cDNA or gDNA.

Germline CDR1 SGHVS, CDR2 FQNEAQ. The CDR3 contains 15 residues. Between the trimmed V and J ends, which lost 2 bases and 3 bases, there was a span of 11 bases. Clones were read by immunoSEQ multiplex PCR, and TCRdb kept only the in-frame ones, dropping some. This table holds some 200,000 clones, around 86% found once. The source of this sequence is a man at least 80 years old with acute or convalescent COVID-19. Sequenced: peripheral blood. The chain links TRBV7-8 to TRBJ2-1; D uncertain. The CDR3 nucleotides read TGTGCCAGCAGCTTAAACCAGAATAACTACAATGAGCAGTTCTTC. This sequence encodes CASSLNQNNYNEQFF.